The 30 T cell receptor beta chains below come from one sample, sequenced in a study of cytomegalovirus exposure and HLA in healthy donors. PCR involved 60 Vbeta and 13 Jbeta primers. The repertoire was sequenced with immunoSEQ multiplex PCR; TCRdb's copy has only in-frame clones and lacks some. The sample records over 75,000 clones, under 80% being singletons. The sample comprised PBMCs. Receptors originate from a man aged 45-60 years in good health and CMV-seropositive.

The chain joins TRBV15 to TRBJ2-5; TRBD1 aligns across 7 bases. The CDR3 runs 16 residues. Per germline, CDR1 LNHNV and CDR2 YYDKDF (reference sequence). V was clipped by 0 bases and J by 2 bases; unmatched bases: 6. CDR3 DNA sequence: TGTGCCACCAGCAGAGATGAAGGACAGGCACAAGAGACCCAGTACTTC. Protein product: CATSRDEGQAQETQYF.

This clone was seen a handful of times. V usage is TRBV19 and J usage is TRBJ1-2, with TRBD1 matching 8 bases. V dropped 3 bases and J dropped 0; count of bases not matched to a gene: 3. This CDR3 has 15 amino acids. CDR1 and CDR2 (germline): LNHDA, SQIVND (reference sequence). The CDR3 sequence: CASSIQGATNYGYTF. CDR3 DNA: TGTGCCAGTAGTATTCAGGGGGCGACTAACTATGGCTACACCTTC.

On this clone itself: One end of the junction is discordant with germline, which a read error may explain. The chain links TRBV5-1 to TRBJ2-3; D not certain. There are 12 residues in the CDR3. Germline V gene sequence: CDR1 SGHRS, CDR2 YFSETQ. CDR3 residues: CASTVSTDTQYF. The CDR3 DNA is TGTGCCAGCACCGTAAGCACAGATACGCAGTATTTT.

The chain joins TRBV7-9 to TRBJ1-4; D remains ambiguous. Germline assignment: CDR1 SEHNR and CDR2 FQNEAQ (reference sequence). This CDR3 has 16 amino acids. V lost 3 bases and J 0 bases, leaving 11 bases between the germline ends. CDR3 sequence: CASSLQVRTTNEKLFF. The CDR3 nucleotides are TGTGCCAGCAGCTTGCAAGTGCGGACAACTAATGAAAAACTGTTTTTT.

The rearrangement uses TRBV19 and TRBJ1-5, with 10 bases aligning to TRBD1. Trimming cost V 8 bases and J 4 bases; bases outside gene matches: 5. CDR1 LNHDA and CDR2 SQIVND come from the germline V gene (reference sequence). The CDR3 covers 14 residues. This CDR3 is CASGQGGRNQPQHF. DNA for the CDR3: TGTGCCAGTGGACAGGGGGGACGGAATCAGCCCCAGCATTTT.

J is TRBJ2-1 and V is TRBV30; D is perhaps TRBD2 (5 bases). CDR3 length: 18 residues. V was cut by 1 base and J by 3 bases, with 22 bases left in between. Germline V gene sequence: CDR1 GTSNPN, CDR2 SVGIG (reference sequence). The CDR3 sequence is CAWSASGVVGVNYNEQFF. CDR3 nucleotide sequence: TGTGCCTGGAGTGCCAGCGGAGTTGTCGGGGTTAACTACAATGAGCAGTTCTTC.

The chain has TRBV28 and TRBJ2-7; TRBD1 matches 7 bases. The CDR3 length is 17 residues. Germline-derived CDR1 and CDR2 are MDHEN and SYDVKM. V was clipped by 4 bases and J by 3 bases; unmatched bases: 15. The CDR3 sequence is CASSSQGLEQGYYEQYF. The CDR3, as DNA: TGTGCCAGCAGTTCCCAAGGCCTGGAACAGGGGTACTACGAGCAGTACTTC.

CDR3 sequence: CASSLGQGNGYTF. CDR3 coding DNA: TGCGCCAGCAGCTTGGGACAGGGGAATGGCTACACCTTC. This chain joins TRBV5-1 and TRBJ1-2; TRBD1 aligns across 8 bases. V lost 0 bases, J lost 6 bases, and 1 base stayed unmatched. Germline assignment: CDR1 SGHRS and CDR2 YFSETQ. The CDR3 totals 13 residues.

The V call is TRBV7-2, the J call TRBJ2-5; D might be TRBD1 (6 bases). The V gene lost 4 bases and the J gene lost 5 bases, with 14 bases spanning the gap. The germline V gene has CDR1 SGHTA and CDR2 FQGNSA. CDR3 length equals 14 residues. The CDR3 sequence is CASSSRQAVETQYF. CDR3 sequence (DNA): TGTGCCAGCAGCTCCAGACAGGCGGTGGAGACCCAGTACTTC.

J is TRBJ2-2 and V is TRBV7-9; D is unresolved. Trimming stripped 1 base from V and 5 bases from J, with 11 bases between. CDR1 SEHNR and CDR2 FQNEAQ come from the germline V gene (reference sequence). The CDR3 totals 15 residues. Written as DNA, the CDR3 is TGTGCCAGCAGCTTAGGAAACCAGTATACCGGGGAGCTGTTTTTT. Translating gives CASSLGNQYTGELFF.

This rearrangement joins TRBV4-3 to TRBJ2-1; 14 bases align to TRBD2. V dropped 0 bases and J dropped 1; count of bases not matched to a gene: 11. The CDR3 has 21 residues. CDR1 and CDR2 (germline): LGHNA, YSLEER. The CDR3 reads CASSQEVPGLAGDRSYNEQFF. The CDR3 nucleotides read TGCGCCAGCAGCCAAGAAGTGCCGGGACTAGCGGGGGATCGTTCCTACAATGAGCAGTTCTTC.

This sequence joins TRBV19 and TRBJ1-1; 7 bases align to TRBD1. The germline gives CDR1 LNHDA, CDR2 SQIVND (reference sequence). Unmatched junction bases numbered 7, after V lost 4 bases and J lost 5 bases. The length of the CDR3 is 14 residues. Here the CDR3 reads CASSNTRQGTEAFF. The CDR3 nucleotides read TGTGCCAGTAGTAATACTAGACAGGGAACTGAAGCTTTCTTT.

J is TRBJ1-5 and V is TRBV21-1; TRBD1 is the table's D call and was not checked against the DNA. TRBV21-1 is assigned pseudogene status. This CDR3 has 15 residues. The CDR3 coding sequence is TGTGCCAGCAGTAGCAGACAGTTAAGAAATCAGCCCCAGCATTTT. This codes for CASSSRQLRNQPQHF.

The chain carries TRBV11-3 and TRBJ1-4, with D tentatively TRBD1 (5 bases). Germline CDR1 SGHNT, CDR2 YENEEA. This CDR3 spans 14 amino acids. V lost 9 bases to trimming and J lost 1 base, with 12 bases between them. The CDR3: CARPNQGTNEKLFF. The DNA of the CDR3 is TGTGCCAGACCTAACCAGGGAACTAATGAAAAACTGTTTTTT.

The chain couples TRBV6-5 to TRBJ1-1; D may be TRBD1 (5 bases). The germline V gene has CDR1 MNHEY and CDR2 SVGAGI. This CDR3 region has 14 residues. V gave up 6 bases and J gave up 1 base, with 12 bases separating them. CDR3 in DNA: TGTGCCAGCAGCGCGGGACTCCAGAACACTGAAGCTTTCTTT. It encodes CASSAGLQNTEAFF.

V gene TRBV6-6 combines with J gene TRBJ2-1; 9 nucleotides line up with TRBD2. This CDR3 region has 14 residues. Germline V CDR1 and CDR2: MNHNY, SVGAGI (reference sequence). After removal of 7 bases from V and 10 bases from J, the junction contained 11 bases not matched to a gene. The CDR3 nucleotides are TGTGCCAGCATGGAGCGGGGGGCCCCCCGGGAGCAGTTCTTC. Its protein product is CASMERGAPREQFF.

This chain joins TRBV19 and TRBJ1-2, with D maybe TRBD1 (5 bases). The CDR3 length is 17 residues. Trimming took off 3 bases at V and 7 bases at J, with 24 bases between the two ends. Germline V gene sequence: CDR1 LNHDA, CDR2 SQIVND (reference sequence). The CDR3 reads CASSIFGSTGFSSGYTF. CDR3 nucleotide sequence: TGTGCCAGTAGTATTTTTGGGTCCACAGGATTTTCTAGTGGCTACACCTTC. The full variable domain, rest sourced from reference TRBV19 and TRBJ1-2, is DGGITQSPKYLFRKEGQNVTLSCEQNLNHDAMYWYRQDPGQGLRLIYYSQIVNDFQKGDIAEGYSVSREKKESFPLTVTSAQKNPTAFYLCASSIFGSTGFSSGYTFGSGTRLTVV.

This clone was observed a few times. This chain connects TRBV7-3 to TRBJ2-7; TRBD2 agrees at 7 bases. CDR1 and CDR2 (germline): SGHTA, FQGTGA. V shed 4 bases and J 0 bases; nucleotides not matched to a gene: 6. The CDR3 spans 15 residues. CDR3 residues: CASSSPPGGSYEQYF. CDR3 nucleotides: TGTGCCAGCAGCTCGCCCCCGGGGGGCTCCTACGAGCAGTACTTC.

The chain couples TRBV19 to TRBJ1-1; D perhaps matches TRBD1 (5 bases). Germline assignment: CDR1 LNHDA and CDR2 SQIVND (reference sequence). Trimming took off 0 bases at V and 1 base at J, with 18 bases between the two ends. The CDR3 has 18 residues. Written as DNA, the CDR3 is TGTGCCAGTAGTATAGATCGACAGTTTGGGGAAAAGAACACTGAAGCTTTCTTT. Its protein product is CASSIDRQFGEKNTEAFF.

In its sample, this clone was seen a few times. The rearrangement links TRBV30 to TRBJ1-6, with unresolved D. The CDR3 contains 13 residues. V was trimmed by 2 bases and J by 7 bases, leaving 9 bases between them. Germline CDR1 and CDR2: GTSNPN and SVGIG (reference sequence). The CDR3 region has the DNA TGTGCCTGGAGTAAAGACTACAATTCACCCCTCCACTTT. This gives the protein CAWSKDYNSPLHF.

In DNA form, the CDR3 reads TGTGCCAGCTATAGCAATCAGCCCCAGCATTTT. Protein sequence: CASYSNQPQHF. The chain recombines TRBV28 with TRBJ1-5; no firm D call. V lost 8 bases, J lost 0 bases, and 2 bases lay in between. The CDR3 covers 11 residues. The V gene's germline CDR1 is MDHEN and CDR2 SYDVKM. Supplemented by reference TRBV28 and TRBJ1-5, the full variable domain reads DVKVTQSSRYLVKRTGEKVFLECVQDMDHENMFWYRQDPGLGLRLIYFSYDVKMKEKGDIPEGYSVSREKKERFSLILESASTNQTSMYLCASYSNQPQHFGDGTRLSIL.

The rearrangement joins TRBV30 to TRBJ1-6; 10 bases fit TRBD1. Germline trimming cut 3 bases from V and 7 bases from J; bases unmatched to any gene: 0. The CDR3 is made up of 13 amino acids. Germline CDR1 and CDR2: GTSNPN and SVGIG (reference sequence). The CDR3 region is CAWRGQGNSPLHF. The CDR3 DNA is TGTGCCTGGAGGGGACAGGGGAATTCACCCCTCCACTTT.

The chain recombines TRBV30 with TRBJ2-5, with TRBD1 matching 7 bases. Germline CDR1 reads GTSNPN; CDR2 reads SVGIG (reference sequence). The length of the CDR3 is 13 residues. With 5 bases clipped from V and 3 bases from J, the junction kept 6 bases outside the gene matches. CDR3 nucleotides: TGTGCCTGGTTAGGGACAGCTAAAGAGACCCAGTACTTC. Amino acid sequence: CAWLGTAKETQYF. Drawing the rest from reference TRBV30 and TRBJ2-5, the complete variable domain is SQTIHQWPATLVQPVGSPLSLECTVEGTSNPNLYWYRQAAGRGLQLLFYSVGIGQISSEVPQNLSASRPQDRQFILSSKKLLLSDSGFYLCAWLGTAKETQYFGPGTRLLVL.

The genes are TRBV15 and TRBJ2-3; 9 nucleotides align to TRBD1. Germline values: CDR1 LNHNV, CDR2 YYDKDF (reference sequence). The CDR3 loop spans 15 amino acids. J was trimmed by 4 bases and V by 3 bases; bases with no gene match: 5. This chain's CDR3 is CATSSWDREPDTQYF. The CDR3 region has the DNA TGTGCCACCAGCAGTTGGGACAGGGAACCAGATACGCAGTATTTT.

The CDR3 sequence: CASTGGSQETQYF. CDR3 sequence (DNA): TGTGCCAGCACCGGGGGATCCCAAGAGACCCAGTACTTC. The gene calls are TRBV28 and TRBJ2-5; TRBD2 is a possible D gene (6 bases). This CDR3 contains 13 residues. Germline V gene sequence: CDR1 MDHEN, CDR2 SYDVKM. Between the trimmed V and J ends, which lost 7 bases and 1 base, there was a span of 10 bases.

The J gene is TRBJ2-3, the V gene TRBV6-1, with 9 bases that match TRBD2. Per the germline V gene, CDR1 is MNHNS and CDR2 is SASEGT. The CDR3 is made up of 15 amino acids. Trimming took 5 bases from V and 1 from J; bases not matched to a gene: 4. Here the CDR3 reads CASSLLAGRTDTQYF. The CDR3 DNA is TGTGCCAGCAGTCTTCTAGCGGGGCGCACAGATACGCAGTATTTT.

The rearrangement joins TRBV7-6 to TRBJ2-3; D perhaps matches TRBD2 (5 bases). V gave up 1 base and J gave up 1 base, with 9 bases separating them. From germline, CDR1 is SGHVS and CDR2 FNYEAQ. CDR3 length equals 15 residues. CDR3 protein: CASSLGLGGTDTQYF. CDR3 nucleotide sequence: TGTGCCAGCAGCTTAGGACTCGGGGGCACAGATACGCAGTATTTT.

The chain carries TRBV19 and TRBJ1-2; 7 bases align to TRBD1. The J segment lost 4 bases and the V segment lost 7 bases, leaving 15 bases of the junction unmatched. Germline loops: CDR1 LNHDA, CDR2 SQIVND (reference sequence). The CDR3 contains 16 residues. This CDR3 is CASTPVSPRQGYGYTF. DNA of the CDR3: TGTGCCAGTACCCCCGTATCCCCGAGACAGGGCTATGGCTACACCTTC.

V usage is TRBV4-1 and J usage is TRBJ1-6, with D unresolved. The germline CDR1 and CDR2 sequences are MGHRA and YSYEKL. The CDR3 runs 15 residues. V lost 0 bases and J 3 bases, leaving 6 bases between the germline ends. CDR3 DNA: TGCGCCAGCAGCCAAGACACGGGCTATAATTCACCCCTCCACTTT. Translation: CASSQDTGYNSPLHF.

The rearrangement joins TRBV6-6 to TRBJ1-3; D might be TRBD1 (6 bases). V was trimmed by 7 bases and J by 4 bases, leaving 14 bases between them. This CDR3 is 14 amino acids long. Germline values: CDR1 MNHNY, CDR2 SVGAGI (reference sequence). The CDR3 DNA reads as TGTGCCAGCAATCCGGGACACAAAGGAAACACCATATATTTT. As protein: CASNPGHKGNTIYF.